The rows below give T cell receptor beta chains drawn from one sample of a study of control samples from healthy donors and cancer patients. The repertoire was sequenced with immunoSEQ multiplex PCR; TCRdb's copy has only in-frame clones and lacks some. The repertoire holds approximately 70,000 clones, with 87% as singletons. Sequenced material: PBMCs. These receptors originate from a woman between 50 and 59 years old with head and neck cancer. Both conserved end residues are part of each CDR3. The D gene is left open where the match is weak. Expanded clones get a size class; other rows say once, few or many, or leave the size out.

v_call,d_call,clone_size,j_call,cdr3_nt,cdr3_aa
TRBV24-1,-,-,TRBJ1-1,TGTGCCACCAGTGACCCGGGCCCGAACACTGAAGCTTTCTTT,CATSDPGPNTEAFF
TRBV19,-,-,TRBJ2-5,TGTGCCAGTAGCCCGAGCGGTCAAGAGACCCAGTACTTC,CASSPSGQETQYF
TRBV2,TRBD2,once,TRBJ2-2,TGTGCCAGCAGTGAAACACTAGCGGGGGTCGGGGAGCTGTTTTTT,CASSETLAGVGELFF
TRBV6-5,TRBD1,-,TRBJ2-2,TGTGCCAGCAAGGAGACAGGGGGCACCGGGGAGCTGTTTTTT,CASKETGGTGELFF
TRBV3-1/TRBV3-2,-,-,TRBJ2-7,TGTGCCAGCAGCCAAGGTGCTCCCTACGAGCAGTACTTC,CASSQGAPYEQYF
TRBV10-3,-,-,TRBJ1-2,TGTGCCATCACGCCATCAGGACAGACTTATGGCTACACCTTC,CAITPSGQTYGYTF
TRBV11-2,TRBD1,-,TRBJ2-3,TGTGCCAGCAGCTCACAGGGGAGAAGCACAGATACGCAGTATTTT,CASSSQGRSTDTQYF
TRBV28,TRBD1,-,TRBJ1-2,TGTGCCAGCAGTCCTCCGGGACAGGATCATCCCGGTCGCACCTTC,CASSPPGQDHPGRTF
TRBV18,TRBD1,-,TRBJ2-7,TGTGCCAGCTCACCTCCGACAGGGGGGTTCTACGAGCAGTACTTC,CASSPPTGGFYEQYF
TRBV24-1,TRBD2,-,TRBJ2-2,TGTGCCACCAGTGTCCCTAGCGGGGGGCCAGCGAACACCGGGGAGCTGTTTTTT,CATSVPSGGPANTGELFF
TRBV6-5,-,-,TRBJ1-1,TGTGCCGGCAGTTACTCTCCAGGGGCGGACACTGAAGCTTTCTTT,CAGSYSPGADTEAFF
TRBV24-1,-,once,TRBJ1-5,TGTGCCACCAGTGTTGGGGCGGCTCAGCCCCAGCATTTT,CATSVGAAQPQHF
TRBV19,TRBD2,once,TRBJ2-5,TGTGCCAGTAGCCTCTTAGTCGCGGGGGAGGAGACCCAGTACTTC,CASSLLVAGEETQYF
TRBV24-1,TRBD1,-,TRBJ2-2,TGTGCCACCAGTGATTTGCGTGGGGCTCAGGGGGCTAACACCGGGGAGCTGTTTTTT,CATSDLRGAQGANTGELFF